This T cell receptor (beta chain) appears in the sequencing data of a study of T cells after yellow fever vaccination. This clonotype occurred many times. What it binds is not known. The study's findings and limits: Weaker in magnitude, the secondary response showed a faster peak on day 5 versus 15. Post-booster samples contained most primary-vaccination clones (approximately 97% CD4, around 89% CD8). Of the clonotypes, a small share occurred in both CD4 and CD8 compartments.

TCR cDNA, made by 5'RACE template switching, carried an added universal primer site and UMIs. TCRdb reprocessed the 5' RACE reads via MiXCR and lists one record per CDR3 protein. This table has 300,000 to 400,000 distinct CDR3 sequences, roughly 4% appearing once. Sample: PBMCs, taken 5 days after the yellow fever booster vaccination. The sequence was collected from a man between 18 and 29 years old who received the YFV17D yellow fever vaccine.

DNA of the CDR3: TGTGCCAGCAGCCCCCTGGGACAGGGGAAAGGATACGAGCAGTACTTC. This sequence encodes CASSPLGQGKGYEQYF. The chain links TRBV7-2 to TRBJ2-7; 10 bases are shared with TRBD1. The CDR3 has 16 amino acids. Germline V lookup: CDR1 SGHTA, CDR2 FQGNSA. Germline trimming cut 5 bases from V and 4 bases from J; bases unmatched to any gene: 11. Full variable domain (rest looked up from reference TRBV7-2 and TRBJ2-7): GAGVSQSPSNKVTEKGKDVELRCDPISGHTALYWYRQSLGQGLEFLIYFQGNSAPDKSGLPSDRFSAERTGGSVSTLTIQRTQQEDSAVYLCASSPLGQGKGYEQYFGPGTRLTVT.